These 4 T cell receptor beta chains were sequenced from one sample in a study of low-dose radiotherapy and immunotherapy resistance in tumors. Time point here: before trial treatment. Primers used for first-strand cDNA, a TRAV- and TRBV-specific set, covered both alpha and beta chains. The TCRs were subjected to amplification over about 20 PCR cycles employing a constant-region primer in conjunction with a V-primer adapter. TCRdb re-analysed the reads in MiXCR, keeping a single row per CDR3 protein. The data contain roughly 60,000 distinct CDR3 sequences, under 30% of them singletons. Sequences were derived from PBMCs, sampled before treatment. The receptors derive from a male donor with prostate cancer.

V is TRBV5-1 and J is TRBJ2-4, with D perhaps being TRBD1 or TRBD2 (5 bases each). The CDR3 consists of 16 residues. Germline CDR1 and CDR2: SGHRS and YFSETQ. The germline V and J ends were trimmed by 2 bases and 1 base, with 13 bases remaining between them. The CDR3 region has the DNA TGCGCCAGCAGCTTAGTCGAGGGGATGGCCAAAAACATTCAGTACTTC. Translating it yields CASSLVEGMAKNIQYF.

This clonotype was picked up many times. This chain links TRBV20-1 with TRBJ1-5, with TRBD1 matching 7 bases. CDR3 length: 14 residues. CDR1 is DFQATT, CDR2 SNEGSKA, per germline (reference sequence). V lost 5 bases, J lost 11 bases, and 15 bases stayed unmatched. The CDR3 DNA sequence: TGCAGTGCTTCTGAGGACAGGCCACCGCGGGCCCAGCATTTT. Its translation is CSASEDRPPRAQHF.

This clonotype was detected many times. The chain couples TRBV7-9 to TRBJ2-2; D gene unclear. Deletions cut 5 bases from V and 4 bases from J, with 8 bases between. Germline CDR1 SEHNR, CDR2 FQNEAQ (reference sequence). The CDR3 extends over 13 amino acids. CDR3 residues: CASSDGRTGELFF. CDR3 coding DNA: TGTGCCAGCAGCGACGGACGCACCGGGGAGCTGTTTTTT.

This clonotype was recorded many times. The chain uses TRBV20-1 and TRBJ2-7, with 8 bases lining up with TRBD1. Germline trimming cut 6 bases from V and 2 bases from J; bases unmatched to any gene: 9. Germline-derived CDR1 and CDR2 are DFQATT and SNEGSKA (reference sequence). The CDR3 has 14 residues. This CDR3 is CSASSGTGTYEQYF. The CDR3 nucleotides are TGCAGTGCATCCTCCGGGACAGGAACCTACGAGCAGTACTTC.